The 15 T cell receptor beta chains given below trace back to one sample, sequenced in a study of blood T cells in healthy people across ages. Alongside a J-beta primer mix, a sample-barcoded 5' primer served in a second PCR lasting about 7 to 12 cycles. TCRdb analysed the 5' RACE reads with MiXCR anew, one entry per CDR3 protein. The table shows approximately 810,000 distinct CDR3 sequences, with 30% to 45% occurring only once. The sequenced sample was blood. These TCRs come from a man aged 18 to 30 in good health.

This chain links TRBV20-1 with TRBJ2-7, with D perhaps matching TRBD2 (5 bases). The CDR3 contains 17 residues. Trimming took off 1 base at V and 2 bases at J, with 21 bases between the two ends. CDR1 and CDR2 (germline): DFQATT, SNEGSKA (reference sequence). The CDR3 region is CSARVGERSRLPYEQYF. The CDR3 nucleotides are TGCAGTGCTAGAGTGGGTGAGCGTAGCAGACTACCCTACGAGCAGTACTTC.

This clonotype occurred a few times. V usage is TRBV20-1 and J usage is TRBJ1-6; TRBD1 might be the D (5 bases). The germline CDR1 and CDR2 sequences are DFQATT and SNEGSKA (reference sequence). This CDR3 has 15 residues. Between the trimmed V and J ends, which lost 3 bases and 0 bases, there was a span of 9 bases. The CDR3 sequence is CSARVDNSYNSPLHF. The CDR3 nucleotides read TGCAGTGCTAGGGTGGACAACTCCTATAATTCACCCCTCCACTTT.

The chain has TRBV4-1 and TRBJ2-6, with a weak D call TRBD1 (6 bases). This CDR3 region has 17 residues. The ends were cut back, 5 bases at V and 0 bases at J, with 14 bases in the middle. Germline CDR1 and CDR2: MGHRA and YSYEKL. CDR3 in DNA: TGCGCCAGCAGCTCCCGACAGGTCCTCTCTGGGGCCAACGTCCTGACTTTC. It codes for CASSSRQVLSGANVLTF.

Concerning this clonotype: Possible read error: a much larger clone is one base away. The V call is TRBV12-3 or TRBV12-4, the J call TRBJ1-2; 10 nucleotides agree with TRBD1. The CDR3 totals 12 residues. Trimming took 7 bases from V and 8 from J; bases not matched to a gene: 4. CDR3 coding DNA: TGTGCCAGCACGACAGGGGGCTGGGGCTACACCTTC. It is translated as CASTTGGWGYTF.

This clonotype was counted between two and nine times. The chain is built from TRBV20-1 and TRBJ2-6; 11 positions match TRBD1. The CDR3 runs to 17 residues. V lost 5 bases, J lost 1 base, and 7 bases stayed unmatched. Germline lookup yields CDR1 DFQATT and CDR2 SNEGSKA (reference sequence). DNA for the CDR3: TGCAGTGCTCGCTCCGGGACAGGGGGATCTGGGGCCAACGTCCTGACTTTC. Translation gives CSARSGTGGSGANVLTF.

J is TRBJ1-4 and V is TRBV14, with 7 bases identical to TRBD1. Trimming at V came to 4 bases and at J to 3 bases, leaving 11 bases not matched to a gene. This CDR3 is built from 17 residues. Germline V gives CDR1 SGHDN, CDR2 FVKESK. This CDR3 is CASSPHLTGTANEKLFF. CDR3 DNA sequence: TGTGCCAGCAGCCCTCACTTAACCGGGACAGCTAATGAAAAACTGTTTTTT. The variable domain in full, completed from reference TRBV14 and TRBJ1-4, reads EAGVTQFPSHSVIEKGQTVTLRCDPISGHDNLYWYRRVMGKEIKFLLHFVKESKQDESGMPNNRFLAERTGGTYSTLKVQPAELEDSGVYFCASSPHLTGTANEKLFFGSGTQLSVL.

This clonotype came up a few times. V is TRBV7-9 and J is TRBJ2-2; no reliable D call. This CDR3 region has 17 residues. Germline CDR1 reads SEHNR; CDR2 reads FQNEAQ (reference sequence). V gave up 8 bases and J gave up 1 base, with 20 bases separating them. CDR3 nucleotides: TGTGCCAGCGGCGATCCCCGGTTAGGGAAGAACACCGGGGAGCTGTTTTTT. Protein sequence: CASGDPRLGKNTGELFF.

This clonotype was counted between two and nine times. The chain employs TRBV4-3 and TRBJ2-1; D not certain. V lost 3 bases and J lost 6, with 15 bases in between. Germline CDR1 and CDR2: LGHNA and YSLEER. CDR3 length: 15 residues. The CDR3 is CASSQARREVNEQFF. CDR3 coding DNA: TGCGCCAGCAGCCAGGCCAGAAGGGAAGTCAATGAGCAGTTCTTC.

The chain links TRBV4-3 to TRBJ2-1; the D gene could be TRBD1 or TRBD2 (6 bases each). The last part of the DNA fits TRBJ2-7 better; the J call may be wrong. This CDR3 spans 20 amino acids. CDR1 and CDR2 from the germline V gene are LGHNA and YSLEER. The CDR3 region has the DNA TGCGCCAGCAGCCAAGAGCTCGGGGGTAGCGAGGGGGGCTCCTACAATGAGCAGTACTTC. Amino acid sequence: CASSQELGGSEGGSYNEQYF.

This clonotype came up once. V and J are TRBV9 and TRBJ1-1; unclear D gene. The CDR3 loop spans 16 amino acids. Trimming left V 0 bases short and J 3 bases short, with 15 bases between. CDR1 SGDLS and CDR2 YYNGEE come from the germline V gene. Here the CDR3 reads CASSVGTHERYTEAFF. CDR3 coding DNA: TGTGCCAGCAGCGTAGGTACCCACGAGAGGTACACTGAAGCTTTCTTT.

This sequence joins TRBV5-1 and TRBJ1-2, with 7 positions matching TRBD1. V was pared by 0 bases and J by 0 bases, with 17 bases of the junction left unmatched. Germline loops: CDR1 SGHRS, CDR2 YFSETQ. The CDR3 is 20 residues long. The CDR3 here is CASSLGGGSIPAAANYGYTF. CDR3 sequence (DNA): TGCGCCAGCAGCTTGGGAGGGGGCTCCATCCCGGCGGCGGCTAACTATGGCTACACCTTC.

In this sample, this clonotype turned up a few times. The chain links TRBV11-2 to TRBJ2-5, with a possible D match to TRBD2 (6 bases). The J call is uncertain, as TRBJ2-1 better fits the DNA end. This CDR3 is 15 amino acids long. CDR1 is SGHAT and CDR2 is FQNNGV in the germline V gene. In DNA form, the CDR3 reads TGTGCCAGCAGGAAACCAGGGAGGATGCAAGAGACCCAGTTCTTC. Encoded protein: CASRKPGRMQETQFF.

CDR3 region: CSARKQGPEAFF. The CDR3 DNA sequence: TGCAGTGCTAGGAAACAGGGTCCTGAAGCTTTCTTT. The chain links TRBV20-1 to TRBJ1-1; D is possibly TRBD1 (6 bases). CDR3 length: 12 residues. Germline-derived CDR1 and CDR2 are DFQATT and SNEGSKA (reference sequence). Trimming cost V 3 bases and J 6 bases, with 11 bases left between them.

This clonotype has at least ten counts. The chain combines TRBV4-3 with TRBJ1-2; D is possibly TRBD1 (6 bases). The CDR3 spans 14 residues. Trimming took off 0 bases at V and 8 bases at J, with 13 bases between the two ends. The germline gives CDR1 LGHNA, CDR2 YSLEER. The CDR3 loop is CASSQDSGARGYTF. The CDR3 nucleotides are TGCGCCAGCAGCCAAGATTCGGGGGCGAGGGGCTACACCTTC.

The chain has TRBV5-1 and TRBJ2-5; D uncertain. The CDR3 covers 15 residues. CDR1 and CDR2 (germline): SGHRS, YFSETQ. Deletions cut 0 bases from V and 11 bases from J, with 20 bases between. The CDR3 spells CASSLEAYVPNEQYF. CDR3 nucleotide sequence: TGCGCCAGCAGCTTGGAGGCGTACGTCCCTAATGAGCAGTACTTC.